What follows are 18 T cell receptor beta chains derived from one specimen sequenced in a study of CD8 T cells in ankylosing spondylitis. TCRdb re-called the 5' RACE reads with MiXCR, one entry per CDR3 protein. The repertoire consists of a few hundred thousand distinct CDR3 sequences, with about 10% occurring once and the leading ten covering approximately 6.6%. Sequences were obtained from blood, either unsorted or a sorted T cell fraction (not recorded which). Receptor source: a male donor with ankylosing spondylitis or in good health (not recorded which).

There are many counts of this clonotype. V is TRBV11-2 and J is TRBJ2-3, with D perhaps given as TRBD1 or TRBD2 (6 bases each). The CDR3 extends over 15 amino acids. Trimming removed 3 bases at V and 6 bases at J, with 16 bases between. Germline values: CDR1 SGHAT, CDR2 FQNNGV. CDR3 amino acids: CASSLVGGEWDTQYF. The CDR3 bases are TGTGCCAGCAGCTTGGTGGGGGGCGAGTGGGATACGCAGTATTTT.

The V and J genes are TRBV12-3 or TRBV12-4 and TRBJ2-7; 7 nucleotides line up with TRBD1. The ends lost 0 bases at V and 5 bases at J; junction bases unmatched: 7. This CDR3 is built from 15 residues. CDR3 in amino acids: CASSLAAQGVHEQYF. CDR3 nucleotides: TGTGCCAGCAGTTTAGCTGCTCAGGGGGTGCACGAGCAGTACTTC.

This clonotype showed up many times. This chain uses TRBV9 with TRBJ2-7, with TRBD1 identical over 10 bases. The CDR3 is 14 residues long. J gave up 6 bases and V 2 bases, and 5 bases lay outside the gene matches. Looked up from germline, CDR1 is SGDLS and CDR2 is YYNGEE. The chain's CDR3 is CASSVWDRGTEQYF. For the CDR3, the DNA is TGTGCCAGCAGCGTCTGGGACAGGGGTACCGAGCAGTACTTC.

This clonotype was recorded at least ten times. The chain couples TRBV29-1 to TRBJ2-2, with D uncertain. Germline-derived CDR1 and CDR2 are SQVTM and ANQGSEA. The length of the CDR3 is 11 residues. The CDR3 spells CTAKGTGELFF. CDR3 DNA: TGCACCGCGAAGGGCACCGGGGAGCTGTTTTTT.

This clonotype showed up many times. This sequence joins TRBV25-1 and TRBJ2-1, with D uncertain. Germline-derived CDR1 and CDR2 are MGHDK and SYGVNS. The CDR3 sequence is 13 residues long. V was clipped by 6 bases and J by 2 bases, with 8 bases between them. The CDR3 sequence: CASSATPYNEQFF. Here the CDR3 DNA reads TGTGCCAGCAGCGCGACACCCTACAATGAGCAGTTCTTC.

This clonotype has a handful of counts. CDR3: CAWTTVETQYF. The CDR3, as DNA: TGTGCCTGGACCACGGTGGAGACCCAGTACTTC. The rearrangement links TRBV30 to TRBJ2-5; D call uncertain. Germline-derived CDR1 and CDR2 are GTSNPN and SVGIG (reference sequence). V was trimmed by 4 bases and J by 5 bases, leaving 8 bases between them. The CDR3 length is 11 residues.

This clonotype was counted a few times. The chain is built from TRBV6-2 or TRBV6-3 and TRBJ1-5; perhaps TRBD1 as D (5 bases). V lost 0 bases and J 10 bases, leaving 16 bases between the germline ends. This CDR3 spans 15 amino acids. Germline V gives CDR1 MNHEY, CDR2 SVGEGT. CDR3 sequence reads: CASSYSAGNVRPQHF. In DNA, the CDR3 is TGTGCCAGCAGTTACTCCGCAGGGAACGTCAGACCCCAGCATTTT.

This clonotype was counted a few times. The chain uses TRBV4-1 and TRBJ1-1; a possible D gene is TRBD1 (5 bases). Germline V gives CDR1 MGHRA, CDR2 YSYEKL. The CDR3 contains 14 residues. V dropped 0 bases and J dropped 5 bases, with 10 bases sitting between them. The DNA of the CDR3 is TGCGCCAGCAGCCAAGAACCGGGGGGTACTGAAGCTTTCTTT. Its protein product is CASSQEPGGTEAFF.

The chain joins TRBV5-1 to TRBJ2-2; 7 nucleotides line up with TRBD2. CDR1 and CDR2 (germline): SGHRS, YFSETQ. J gave up 5 bases and V 4 bases, and 11 bases lay outside the gene matches. This CDR3 contains 16 residues. CDR3 amino acids: CASSNSGGSGTGELFF. The DNA for the CDR3 is TGCGCCAGCAGCAATTCTGGCGGGAGTGGGACCGGGGAGCTGTTTTTT.

CDR3 residues: CASRSRLADTGELFF. CDR3 nucleotides: TGTGCCAGCAGATCGAGACTAGCCGACACCGGGGAGCTGTTTTTT. The chain has TRBV2 and TRBJ2-2, with 7 bases matching TRBD2. Looked up from germline, CDR1 is SNHLY and CDR2 is FYNNEI. The CDR3 sequence is 15 residues long. V was clipped by 6 bases and J by 3 bases; unmatched bases: 7.

About this clonotype: Given a much more abundant clone one base away, this may be a read error. The rearrangement links TRBV24-1 to TRBJ2-1; D call uncertain. From germline, CDR1 is KGHDR and CDR2 SFDVKD. This CDR3 region has 15 residues. CDR3 DNA sequence: TGTACCACCAGTGGGTGGTCTAGTCTGGACAATGAGCAGTTCTTC. Translating it yields CTTSGWSSLDNEQFF.

This clonotype was detected only a few times. The rearrangement links TRBV7-2 to TRBJ2-7; 13 bases match TRBD2. V dropped 2 bases and J dropped 7; count of bases not matched to a gene: 2. Germline V gene data show CDR1 as SGHTA and CDR2 as FQGNSA. The CDR3 runs to 14 residues. DNA of the CDR3: TGTGCCAGCAGCTTAATGACTAGCGGGAGGGAGCAGTACTTC. Its protein product is CASSLMTSGREQYF.

Many counts were recorded for this clonotype. The chain recombines TRBV12-3 or TRBV12-4 with TRBJ2-5, with TRBD2 identical over 9 bases. The CDR3 sequence is 16 residues long. The ends lost 3 bases at V and 1 base at J; junction bases unmatched: 6. The CDR3 loop is CASSFPSGTAQETQYF. The CDR3 DNA reads TGTGCCAGCAGTTTTCCTAGCGGGACCGCCCAAGAGACCCAGTACTTC.

This clonotype came up many times. This sequence joins TRBV7-8 and TRBJ1-5, with 9 bases that match TRBD1. This CDR3 is 16 amino acids long. With 4 bases clipped from V and 5 bases from J, the junction kept 9 bases outside the gene matches. The V gene's germline CDR1 is SGHVS and CDR2 FQNEAQ. CDR3 protein: CASSSLPGQGHQPQHF. The CDR3 nucleotides are TGTGCCAGCAGCTCGTTACCGGGACAGGGACATCAGCCCCAGCATTTT.

There are many counts of this clonotype. DNA for the CDR3: TGTGCCAGCAGTTTAGTACTTCCGGACAATGAGCAGTTCTTC. As protein: CASSLVLPDNEQFF. This sequence joins TRBV12-3 or TRBV12-4 and TRBJ2-1; D is undetermined. The germline V and J ends were trimmed by 1 base and 5 bases, with 9 bases remaining between them. The CDR3 contains 14 residues.

This clonotype was picked up a small number of times. The CDR3 DNA reads as TGCGCCAGCAGTGAGAGGGCAGGCTACGAGCAGTACTTC. Its translation is CASSERAGYEQYF. V usage is TRBV10-2 and J usage is TRBJ2-7; D is unresolved. The CDR3 spans 13 residues. Trimming stripped 2 bases from V and 3 bases from J, with 8 bases between. Germline CDR1 reads WSHSY; CDR2 reads SAAADI.

This rearrangement joins TRBV14 to TRBJ2-5; no clear D gene. With 3 bases removed from V and 2 bases from J, the gap between germline ends came to 4 bases. The CDR3 extends over 12 amino acids. Germline V gene sequence: CDR1 SGHDN, CDR2 FVKESK. CDR3 region: CASSHVQETQYF. The CDR3 DNA reads as TGTGCCAGCAGCCATGTTCAAGAGACCCAGTACTTC.

In this sample, this clonotype turned up many times. J is TRBJ1-1 and V is TRBV12-3 or TRBV12-4; TRBD1 might be the D (5 bases). V was cut by 3 bases and J by 11 bases, with 13 bases left in between. CDR3 length: 12 residues. In nucleotides, the CDR3 is TGTGCCAGCAGTTTCGGGGGAGTAGGTGCTTTCTTT. Residues: CASSFGGVGAFF.